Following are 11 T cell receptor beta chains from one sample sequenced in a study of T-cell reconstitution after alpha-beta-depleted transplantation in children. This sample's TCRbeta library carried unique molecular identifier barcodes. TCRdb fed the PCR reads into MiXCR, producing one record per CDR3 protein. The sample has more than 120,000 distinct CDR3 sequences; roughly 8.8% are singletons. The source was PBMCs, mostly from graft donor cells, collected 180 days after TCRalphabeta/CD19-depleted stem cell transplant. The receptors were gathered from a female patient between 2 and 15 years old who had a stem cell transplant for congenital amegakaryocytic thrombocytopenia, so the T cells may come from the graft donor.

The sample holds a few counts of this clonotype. CDR3 protein: CASSVNISGANVLTF. The CDR3 nucleotides are TGTGCCAGCAGCGTCAATATATCTGGGGCCAACGTCCTGACTTTC. The gene calls are TRBV7-2 and TRBJ2-6; D is unclear. From germline, CDR1 is SGHTA and CDR2 FQGNSA. The CDR3 runs to 15 residues. Trimming stripped 5 bases from V and 1 base from J, with 9 bases between.

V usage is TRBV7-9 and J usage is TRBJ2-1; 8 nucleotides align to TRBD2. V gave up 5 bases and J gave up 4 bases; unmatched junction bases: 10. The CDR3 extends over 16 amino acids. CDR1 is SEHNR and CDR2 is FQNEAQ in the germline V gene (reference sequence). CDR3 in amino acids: CASSVGVAGLYNEQFF. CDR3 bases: TGTGCCAGCAGCGTGGGAGTAGCGGGGTTATACAATGAGCAGTTCTTC.

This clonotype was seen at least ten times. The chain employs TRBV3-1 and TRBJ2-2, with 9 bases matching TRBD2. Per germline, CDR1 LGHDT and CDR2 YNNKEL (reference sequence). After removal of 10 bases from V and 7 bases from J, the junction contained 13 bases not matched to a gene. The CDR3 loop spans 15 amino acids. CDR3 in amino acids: CATAGASGDVGELFF. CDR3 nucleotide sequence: TGTGCCACCGCCGGGGCTAGCGGGGATGTCGGGGAGCTGTTTTTT.

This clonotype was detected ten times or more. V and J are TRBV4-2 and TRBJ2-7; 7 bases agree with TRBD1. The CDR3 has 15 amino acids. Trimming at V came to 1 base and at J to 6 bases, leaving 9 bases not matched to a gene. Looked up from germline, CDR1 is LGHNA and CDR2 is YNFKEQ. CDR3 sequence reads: CASSQGDRIAAEQYF. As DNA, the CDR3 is TGTGCCAGCAGCCAAGGGGACAGAATTGCGGCCGAGCAGTACTTC.

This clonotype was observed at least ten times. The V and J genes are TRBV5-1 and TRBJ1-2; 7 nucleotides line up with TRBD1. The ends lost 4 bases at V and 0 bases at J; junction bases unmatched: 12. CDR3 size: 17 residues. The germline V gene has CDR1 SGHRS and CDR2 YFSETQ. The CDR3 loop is CASSHRTTGPTNYGYTF. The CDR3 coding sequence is TGCGCCAGCAGCCACCGAACGACAGGGCCAACTAACTATGGCTACACCTTC.

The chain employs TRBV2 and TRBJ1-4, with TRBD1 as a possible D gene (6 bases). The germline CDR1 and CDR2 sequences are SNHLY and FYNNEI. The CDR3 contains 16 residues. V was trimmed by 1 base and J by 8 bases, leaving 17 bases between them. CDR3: CASSEGGLPQGEKLFF. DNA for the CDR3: TGTGCCAGCAGTGAAGGGGGCCTACCCCAGGGGGAAAAACTGTTTTTT.

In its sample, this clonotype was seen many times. The CDR3 loop reads CASSPGVLAGAWYEQYF. CDR3 DNA: TGTGCCAGCAGTCCCGGGGTTTTAGCGGGAGCTTGGTATGAGCAGTACTTC. V is TRBV28 and J is TRBJ2-7, with 9 bases aligning to TRBD2. Germline V gene sequence: CDR1 MDHEN, CDR2 SYDVKM. The CDR3 has 17 amino acids. Losses at the gene ends were 5 bases for V and 7 bases for J; bases not matched to a gene: 18.

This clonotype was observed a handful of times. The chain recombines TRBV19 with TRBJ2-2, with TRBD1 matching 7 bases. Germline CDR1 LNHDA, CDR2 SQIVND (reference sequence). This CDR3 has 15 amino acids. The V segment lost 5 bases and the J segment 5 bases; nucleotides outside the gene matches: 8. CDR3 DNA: TGTGCCAGTAGTCGGTACAGGGGTTGGACCGGGGAGCTGTTTTTT. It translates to CASSRYRGWTGELFF.

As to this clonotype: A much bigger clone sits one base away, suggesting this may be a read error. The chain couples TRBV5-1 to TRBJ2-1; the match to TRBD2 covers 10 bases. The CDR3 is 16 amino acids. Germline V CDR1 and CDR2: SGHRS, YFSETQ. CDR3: CASGLAPSGGGYEQFF. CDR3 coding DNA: TGCGCCAGCGGCTTGGCACCTAGCGGGGGAGGCTATGAGCAGTTCTTC. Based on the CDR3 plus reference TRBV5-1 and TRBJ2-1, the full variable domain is KAGVTQTPRYLIKTRGQQVTLSCSPISGHRSVSWYQQTPGQGLQFLFEYFSETQRNKGNFPGRFSGRQFSNSRSEMNVSTLELGDSALYLCASGLAPSGGGYEQFFGPGTRLTVL.

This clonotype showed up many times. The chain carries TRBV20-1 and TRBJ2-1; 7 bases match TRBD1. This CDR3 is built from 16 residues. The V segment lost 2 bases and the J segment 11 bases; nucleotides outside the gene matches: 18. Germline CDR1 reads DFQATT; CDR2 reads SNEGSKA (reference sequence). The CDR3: CSARQSTGQVEFKQFF. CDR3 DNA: TGCAGTGCTAGACAGTCTACCGGACAGGTCGAATTTAAGCAGTTCTTC.

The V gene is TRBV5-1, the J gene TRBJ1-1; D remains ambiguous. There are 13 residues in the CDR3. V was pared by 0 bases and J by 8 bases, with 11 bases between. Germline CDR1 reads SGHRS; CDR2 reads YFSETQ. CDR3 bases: TGCGCCAGCAGCTTGGCTAGAGCCCACGAAGCTTTCTTT. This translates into CASSLARAHEAFF.